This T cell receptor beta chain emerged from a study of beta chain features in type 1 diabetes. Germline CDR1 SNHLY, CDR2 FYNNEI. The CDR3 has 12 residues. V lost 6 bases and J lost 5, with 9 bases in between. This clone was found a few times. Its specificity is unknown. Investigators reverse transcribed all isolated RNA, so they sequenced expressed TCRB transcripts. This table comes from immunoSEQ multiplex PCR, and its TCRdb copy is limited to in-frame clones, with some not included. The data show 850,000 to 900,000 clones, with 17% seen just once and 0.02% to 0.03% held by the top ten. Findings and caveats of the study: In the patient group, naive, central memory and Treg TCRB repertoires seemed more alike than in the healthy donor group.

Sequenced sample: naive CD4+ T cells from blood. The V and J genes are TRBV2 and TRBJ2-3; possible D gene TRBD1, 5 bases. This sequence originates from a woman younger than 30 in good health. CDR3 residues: CASRTVGDTQYF. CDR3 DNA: TGTGCCAGCAGGACAGTGGGAGATACGCAGTATTTT.